The text below deals with one T cell receptor beta chain. Assay used: immunoSEQ multiplex PCR; TCRdb lists only in-frame clones, some missing. The sample lists over 110,000 clones; more than 85% were seen once. The data are from a study of control samples from healthy donors and cancer patients. Germline assignment: CDR1 MGHRA and CDR2 YSYEKL. The CDR3 has 16 residues. V was clipped by 4 bases and J by 4 bases; unmatched bases: 8. The origin of this receptor is a woman aged 25 to 39 in good health. This chain uses TRBV4-1 with TRBJ2-1; 9 bases line up with TRBD1. Specimen: blood. In DNA, the CDR3 is TGCGCCAGCAGCCTTCTAGGACAGGGGAGATACAATGAGCAGTTCTTC. Amino acids: CASSLLGQGRYNEQFF.